This record covers a single T cell receptor (beta chain). It lacks a known antigen. Qualities for individual bases were not recorded, and no much larger clone is one base off. In Seattle, one collaborating source enrolled patients while the infection was active and tracked those patients longitudinally over the course of disease. The collaborating institutions used their own protocols to collect whole blood in K2EDTA tubes. For TCRbeta analysis, collaborator samples were shipped as frozen whole blood, as isolated PBMCs, or as DNA extracted from either sample type. The CDR3 measures 15 amino acids from cysteine to phenylalanine. The CDR3 DNA has 45 bases and is translated from base 1. Reading the germline V gene gives CDR1 SGDLS and CDR2 YYNGEE. V is cut by 0 bases and J by 3 bases, and the space between the germline ends is 12 bases. TCRbeta CDR3 regions were amplified from genomic DNA by means of the immunoSEQ Assay, a bias-controlled multiplex PCR. The source study handled its data this way. The number of nucleated cells in each sample was estimated from the amplification of reference gene primers within the assay. To quantify the absolute abundance of each unique TCRbeta CDR3 rearrangement, sequence reads were collapsed and filtered. For each sample, productive Simpson clonality was calculated as the square root of Simpson's diversity index across productive rearrangements. As stored in TCRdb, this immuneACCESS dataset retains in-frame rearrangements with V and J assigned. A fraction of the clones does not appear; measured against another copy, unresolved V genes explain less than half of the discrepancy, and the remainder lacks a known reason. That table furnishes V, J and clone size, whereas the DNA furnished D and trimming. This sample comprises 200,000 or so clones, 70% to 90% of them detected only once. The ten top clones hold 2% to 3% of the sample.

The data belong to a study of blood T cell repertoires in COVID-19 (dated by TCRdb to 2020 to 2021). About the full investigation: Collaborator samples came from the United States, Italy and Spain and covered acute and convalescent phases of COVID-19. The prospective study material was composed of cDNA or gDNA derived from T cells, B-cell-depleted T cells, or PBMCs. Subjects who had been exposed to COVID-19, were actively infected with it, or had recovered from it provided the deeply sampled blood TCRbeta repertoires that made up the dataset. A freely available public database, intended as a resource for researchers studying the immune response to SARS-CoV-2, is where the repertoires were released. The samples were drawn from the first 160 participants of the ongoing ImmuneRACE study and from about 1,200 subjects provided by 6 global collaborators. A de-identified subject ID, COVID-19 status, age in years and sex were almost always included in the sample metadata. Where HLA class I and class II types were available, the types were taken from metadata supplied by the sample provider, not from assay-based typing. Findings and caveats that apply to the study as a whole: The amount of clinical and demographic metadata varied by source and participant and was provided uncurated.

Sequencing used peripheral blood. This clonotype was obtained from a man aged 25 to 40 with COVID-19, enrolled during active disease. The chain joins TRBV9 to TRBJ1-2; no D segment can be confidently identified. For the CDR3, the sequence is CASSVGREGYYGYTF. The DNA sequence is TGTGCCAGCAGCGTAGGGAGGGAAGGATACTATGGCTACACCTTC.